A single sample is the source of the 3 T cell receptor beta chains below, sequenced in a study of blood T cell repertoires in COVID-19. The protocol was immunoSEQ multiplex PCR, while the TCRdb copy is restricted to in-frame clones and leaves out a portion. The table records about 85,000 clones, around 88% of them present only once. The sample taken for sequencing was peripheral blood. The origin of the receptors is a man in his fifties or sixties with acute or convalescent COVID-19.

CDR3 in amino acids: CASSPLLAGEHYEQYF. The CDR3, as DNA: TGTGCCAGCTCACCATTACTAGCGGGGGAACACTACGAGCAGTACTTC. The genes are TRBV18 and TRBJ2-7; TRBD2 matches 11 bases. Germline V CDR1 and CDR2: KGHSH, LQKENI. V gave up 2 bases and J gave up 3 bases; unmatched junction bases: 6. CDR3 length equals 16 residues.

The rearrangement joins TRBV12-5 to TRBJ1-2, with TRBD1 identical over 8 bases. V dropped 6 bases and J dropped 3; count of bases not matched to a gene: 3. Germline V gives CDR1 LGHNT, CDR2 FRNRAP. The CDR3 sequence is 13 residues long. The CDR3 DNA reads as TGTGCTAGTGGACCACAGGGGGACTATGGCTACACCTTC. Translation: CASGPQGDYGYTF.

The CDR3: CASSLEVVGVEGTIYF. The DNA for the CDR3 is TGTGCCAGCAGCTTAGAGGTGGTAGGGGTGGAGGGCACCATATATTTT. The V call is TRBV7-8, the J call TRBJ1-3; maybe TRBD1 (5 bases). V was shortened by 1 base and J by 9 bases, with 19 bases between the two germline ends. The CDR3 has 16 amino acids. Per germline, CDR1 SGHVS and CDR2 FQNEAQ.